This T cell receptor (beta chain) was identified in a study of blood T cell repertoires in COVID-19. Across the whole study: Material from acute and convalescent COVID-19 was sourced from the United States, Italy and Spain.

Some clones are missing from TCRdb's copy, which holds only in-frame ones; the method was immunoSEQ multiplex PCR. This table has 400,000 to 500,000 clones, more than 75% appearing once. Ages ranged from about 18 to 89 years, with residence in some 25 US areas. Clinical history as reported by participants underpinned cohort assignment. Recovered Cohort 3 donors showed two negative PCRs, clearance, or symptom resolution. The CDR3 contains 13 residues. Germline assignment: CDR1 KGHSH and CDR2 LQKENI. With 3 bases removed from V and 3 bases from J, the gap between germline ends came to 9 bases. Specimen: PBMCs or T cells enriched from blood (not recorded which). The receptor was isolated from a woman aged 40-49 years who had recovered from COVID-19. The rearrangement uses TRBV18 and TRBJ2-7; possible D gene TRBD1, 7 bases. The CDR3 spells CASSPQGGYEQYF. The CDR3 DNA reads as TGTGCCAGCTCACCGCAGGGGGGCTACGAGCAGTACTTC. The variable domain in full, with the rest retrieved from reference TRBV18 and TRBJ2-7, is NAGVMQNPRHLVRRRGQEARLRCSPMKGHSHVYWYRQLPEEGLKFMVYLQKENIIDESGMPKERFSAEFPKEGPSILRIQQVVRGDSAAYFCASSPQGGYEQYFGPGTRLTVT.